The 27 T cell receptor beta chains below all came from one sample that was sequenced in a study of regulatory T cells in long-lasting Graves disease. The time point here: persistent/refractory GD, antithyroid drugs over 5 years with positive TRAb. From RNA extracted from PBMCs, the TCR library was made. To make TCR beta libraries, researchers used iRepertoire HTBI primers and Arm-PCR of CDR3 regions. A single record per CDR3 protein comes from TCRdb applying MiXCR to the multiplex PCR reads. The table lists about 660,000 distinct CDR3 sequences, approximately 31% of them singletons. The sample in question was peripheral blood mononuclear cells (PBMCs), obtained when the disease was refractory, from a patient treated with antithyroid drugs. The receptors originated from a female donor with Graves disease.

The rearrangement uses TRBV20-1 and TRBJ1-2; 9 bases match TRBD1. CDR3 length equals 13 residues. The V gene's germline CDR1 is DFQATT and CDR2 SNEGSKA (reference sequence). V lost 8 bases to trimming and J lost 8 bases; unmatched junction nucleotides: 12. The CDR3 nucleotides are TGCAGTTCTTCAGACAGGGGGGTAGGCGGCTACACCTTC. Translated: CSSSDRGVGGYTF.

The chain joins TRBV2 to TRBJ2-1, with D perhaps TRBD2 (5 bases). Trimming removed 6 bases from V and 4 bases from J, with 16 bases in between. Germline V gene sequence: CDR1 SNHLY, CDR2 FYNNEI. The CDR3 is 15 amino acids. The CDR3 DNA reads as TGTGCCAGCAGCAAACTAGAGGGCTATTACAATGAGCAGTTCTTC. This codes for CASSKLEGYYNEQFF.

J is TRBJ1-6 and V is TRBV6-2 or TRBV6-3; 7 nucleotides agree with TRBD1. V was clipped by 0 bases and J by 7 bases; unmatched bases: 6. Germline lookup yields CDR1 MNHEY and CDR2 SVGEGT. This CDR3 contains 16 residues. In DNA form, the CDR3 reads TGTGCCAGCAGTTACTCTCAGACAGGGACCAATTCACCCCTCCACTTT. Amino acids: CASSYSQTGTNSPLHF.

This sequence joins TRBV12-3 or TRBV12-4 and TRBJ2-5, with D possibly being TRBD2 (5 bases). The end of the DNA aligns better with TRBJ2-7, so the J call may be wrong. This CDR3 has 14 residues. The CDR3 is CASSSSGMTYEQYF. The CDR3 DNA is TGTGCCAGCAGTTCCAGCGGAATGACCTACGAGCAGTACTTC.

J is TRBJ1-5 and V is TRBV12-3 or TRBV12-4, with no clear D. Trimming pared 5 bases from V and 6 bases from J, leaving 8 bases between. This CDR3 is 12 amino acids long. CDR3 region: CASSGEFQPQHF. The CDR3 DNA reads TGTGCCAGCAGTGGGGAATTTCAGCCCCAGCATTTT.

This clonotype was recorded a few times. The V call is TRBV29-1, the J call TRBJ1-2; 8 bases match TRBD1. CDR1 SQVTM and CDR2 ANQGSEA come from the germline V gene. With 6 bases clipped from V and 7 bases from J, the junction kept 13 bases outside the gene matches. The CDR3 runs to 14 residues. The DNA for the CDR3 is TGCAGCGTCTCTCAGGGGGCGGCTGGCTCTGGCTACACCTTC. Its translation is CSVSQGAAGSGYTF.

The chain joins TRBV27 to TRBJ2-3, with 7 positions matching TRBD1. The germline gives CDR1 MNHEY, CDR2 SMNVEV (reference sequence). V lost 4 bases to trimming and J lost 2 bases; unmatched junction nucleotides: 9. The CDR3 runs 16 residues. The CDR3 DNA reads as TGTGCCAGCAGTTCCAGGACAGGAAGCAACACAGATACGCAGTATTTT. Protein product: CASSSRTGSNTDTQYF.

V gene TRBV28 combines with J gene TRBJ2-7; 8 bases align to TRBD1. The germline gives CDR1 MDHEN, CDR2 SYDVKM. The CDR3 runs to 16 residues. V gave up 5 bases and J gave up 5 bases; unmatched junction bases: 14. The CDR3 DNA reads as TGTGCCAGCAGTCCCCCCGACAGGGGAGGATCCCACGAGCAGTACTTC. It is translated as CASSPPDRGGSHEQYF.

The chain uses TRBV7-3 and TRBJ2-7, with 8 bases lining up with TRBD2. After removal of 5 bases from V and 4 bases from J, the junction contained 4 bases not matched to a gene. This CDR3 is 13 amino acids long. From germline, CDR1 is SGHTA and CDR2 FQGTGA. CDR3 residues: CASSHGGGYEQYF. In DNA form, the CDR3 reads TGTGCCAGCAGCCACGGGGGGGGATACGAGCAGTACTTC.

The chain employs TRBV27 and TRBJ2-7; the D call may be TRBD1 or TRBD2 (7 bases each). The CDR3 consists of 19 residues. Trimming took off 4 bases at V and 4 bases at J, with 29 bases between the two ends. Germline CDR1 and CDR2: MNHEY and SMNVEV (reference sequence). In nucleotides, the CDR3 is TGTGCCAGCAGTTCCCACTACACCCGGGACAGAGGGGGGGGGTACGAGCAGTACTTC. This sequence encodes CASSSHYTRDRGGGYEQYF.

This rearrangement joins TRBV6-1 to TRBJ1-2; a possible D gene is TRBD1 (6 bases). Germline V gene lookup returns CDR1 MNHNS and CDR2 SASEGT. V lost 6 bases to trimming and J lost 6 bases, with 20 bases between them. This CDR3 has 15 amino acids. The CDR3 spells CASRTSGTPRDGYTF. For the CDR3, the DNA is TGTGCCAGCAGGACCTCCGGGACACCGCGTGATGGCTACACCTTC.

The chain employs TRBV5-1 and TRBJ1-1, with 10 bases that match TRBD1. V lost 5 bases and J lost 5; bases outside the gene matches: 9. The germline V gene encodes CDR1 SGHRS and CDR2 YFSETQ. The CDR3 has 15 amino acids. The DNA for the CDR3 is TGCGCCAGCAGTCCCCGACAGGGGGCACGGACTGAAGCTTTCTTT. It encodes CASSPRQGARTEAFF.

This clonotype has just a few counts. The CDR3: CASSYKRQETQYF. The CDR3 nucleotides read TGTGCCAGCAGTTATAAGCGTCAAGAGACCCAGTACTTC. V and J are TRBV6-5 and TRBJ2-5; no definite D call. CDR1 and CDR2 (germline): MNHEY, SVGAGI. The CDR3 is 13 amino acids. V lost 3 bases, J lost 2 bases, and 7 bases lay in between.

This clonotype was seen more than once but under ten times. V usage is TRBV5-1 and J usage is TRBJ2-5; D is unclear. Germline CDR1 is SGHRS and CDR2 is YFSETQ. This CDR3 spans 14 amino acids. V was cut by 0 bases and J by 1 base, with 7 bases left in between. The CDR3 reads CASSLGLTQETQYF. The CDR3 bases are TGCGCCAGCAGCTTGGGGCTGACCCAAGAGACCCAGTACTTC.

The gene calls are TRBV10-2 and TRBJ1-1, with 11 positions matching TRBD1. The germline V gene has CDR1 WSHSY and CDR2 SAAADI. V lost 7 bases and J lost 7; bases outside the gene matches: 11. This CDR3 is 15 amino acids long. The CDR3: CASTARTGGVGEAFF. The CDR3 bases are TGCGCCAGCACTGCCAGGACAGGGGGCGTGGGTGAAGCTTTCTTT.

This chain links TRBV5-1 with TRBJ1-1; D gene unclear. This CDR3 has 14 amino acids. Germline CDR1 SGHRS, CDR2 YFSETQ. Trimming removed 0 bases from V and 6 bases from J, with 12 bases in between. CDR3 residues: CASSLAGITAEAFF. The CDR3 nucleotides are TGCGCCAGCAGCTTGGCGGGGATCACCGCTGAAGCTTTCTTT.

The J gene is TRBJ2-7, the V gene TRBV20-1, with D tentatively TRBD1 (6 bases). This CDR3 region has 13 residues. Germline CDR1 is DFQATT and CDR2 is SNEGSKA (reference sequence). The V and J ends lost 2 bases and 3 bases respectively, with 11 bases between them. CDR3 DNA: TGCAGTGCTAGATCAGGGGCCGACTACGAGCAGTACTTC. It is translated as CSARSGADYEQYF.

The gene calls are TRBV15 and TRBJ2-1; TRBD2 aligns across 16 bases. J was trimmed by 5 bases and V by 8 bases; bases with no gene match: 9. The CDR3 loop spans 17 amino acids. Germline loops: CDR1 LNHNV, CDR2 YYDKDF (reference sequence). The CDR3 nucleotides are TGTGCCACCGGCGGGACTAGCGGGAGGGCCATCAACAATGAGCAGTTCTTC. The encoded protein is CATGGTSGRAINNEQFF. The full variable domain, completed using reference TRBV15 and TRBJ2-1, is DAMVIQNPRYQVTQFGKPVTLSCSQTLNHNVMYWYQQKSSQAPKLLFHYYDKDFNNEADTPDNFQSRRPNTSFCFLDIRSPGLGDTAMYLCATGGTSGRAINNEQFFGPGTRLTVL.

This clonotype has a handful of counts. The genes are TRBV27 and TRBJ2-6, with a possible D match to TRBD1 (5 bases). Trimming stripped 3 bases from V and 0 bases from J, with 15 bases between. Germline lookup yields CDR1 MNHEY and CDR2 SMNVEV (reference sequence). This CDR3 has 18 amino acids. CDR3 bases: TGTGCCAGCAGTTTCGAGTACAGGATGAGCTCTGGGGCCAACGTCCTGACTTTC. It specifies CASSFEYRMSSGANVLTF.

This chain uses TRBV20-1 with TRBJ1-5; D gene uncertain. Germline loops: CDR1 DFQATT, CDR2 SNEGSKA (reference sequence). V was shortened by 5 bases and J by 0 bases, with 8 bases between the two germline ends. The CDR3 contains 13 residues. The CDR3 DNA follows: TGCAGTGCTCAGCTATATAGCAATCAGCCCCAGCATTTT. Encoded protein: CSAQLYSNQPQHF.

This clonotype was seen many times. The rearrangement links TRBV19 to TRBJ1-6; the match to TRBD1 covers 8 bases. The CDR3 has 14 amino acids. The J segment lost 9 bases and the V segment lost 6 bases, leaving 7 bases of the junction unmatched. Per germline, CDR1 LNHDA and CDR2 SQIVND (reference sequence). CDR3 amino acids: CASSRDRQRSPLHF. The CDR3 coding sequence is TGTGCCAGTAGCCGGGACAGGCAACGTTCACCCCTCCACTTT.

In this sample, this clonotype turned up many times. The gene calls are TRBV28 and TRBJ1-1; 7 nucleotides align to TRBD1. V trimming: 5 bases; J trimming: 5 bases; junction bases outside the gene matches: 11. Germline-derived CDR1 and CDR2 are MDHEN and SYDVKM. There are 15 residues in the CDR3. CDR3 residues: CASSLPTGWGTEAFF. CDR3 in DNA: TGTGCCAGCAGTCTCCCGACAGGGTGGGGAACTGAAGCTTTCTTT.

This clonotype was recorded many times. The rearrangement joins TRBV2 to TRBJ2-7, with 9 nucleotides matching TRBD2. The V gene end was trimmed by 8 bases and the J gene end by 4 bases; junction bases not matched to a gene: 6. The germline gives CDR1 SNHLY, CDR2 FYNNEI. This CDR3 is 13 amino acids long. CDR3 nucleotide sequence: TGTGCCAGCCAGCGGGAGGAACTATACGAGCAGTACTTC. Protein: CASQREELYEQYF.

This clonotype has a single count. This chain uses TRBV9 with TRBJ2-1, with D possibly TRBD2 on 6 matching bases. The CDR3 contains 16 residues. The germline gives CDR1 SGDLS, CDR2 YYNGEE. V shed 2 bases and J shed 4 bases, with 16 bases lying between them. The CDR3 loop is CASSVSPGLIYNEQFF. The CDR3 coding sequence is TGTGCCAGCAGCGTGTCACCGGGACTTATTTACAATGAGCAGTTCTTC.

V usage is TRBV2 and J usage is TRBJ1-5; TRBD1 aligns across 10 bases. This CDR3 is 14 amino acids long. Germline V gene sequence: CDR1 SNHLY, CDR2 FYNNEI. V shed 7 bases, J shed 6 bases, and the junction held 6 bases outside the gene matches. The CDR3 coding sequence is TGTGCCAGCAACAGGGACAGGGGTGCTCAGCCCCAGCATTTT. Translation gives CASNRDRGAQPQHF.

V gene TRBV3-1 combines with J gene TRBJ1-2; D gene uncertain. The V and J ends lost 1 base and 6 bases respectively, with 15 bases between them. The CDR3 is 15 amino acids. CDR1 and CDR2 from the germline V gene are LGHDT and YNNKEL (reference sequence). The CDR3 DNA reads TGTGCCAGCAGCCAAGGAGTTAGTAGAGGTAATGGCTACACCTTC. It yields the protein CASSQGVSRGNGYTF.

This clonotype has a handful of counts. The chain joins TRBV6-1 to TRBJ2-2, with D possibly TRBD1 on 6 matching bases. V was clipped by 2 bases and J by 1 base, with 11 bases between them. This CDR3 has 16 amino acids. Germline V gives CDR1 MNHNS, CDR2 SASEGT. CDR3 loop: CASSELVTGNTGELFF. The CDR3 DNA is TGTGCCAGCAGTGAATTGGTGACAGGGAACACCGGGGAGCTGTTTTTT.